The present T cell receptor beta chain was sequenced within a study of regulatory T cells in long-lasting Graves disease. Whole-study context: Patients met the persistent Graves' disease definition after over 5 years of antithyroid drugs with positive TSH receptor antibodies. Study conclusions and caveats: When disease was persistent, TRBV28, TRBJ1-2 and TRBJ2-5 were the favored segments. Sampling was limited to peripheral blood rather than thyroid tissue.

Concerning this clonotype: Its antigen is unknown.

CDR3 length: 12 residues. Germline CDR1 is MNHEY and CDR2 is SVGEGT. V lost 6 bases and J lost 10, with 16 bases in between. Relying on iRepertoire HTBI primers and Arm-PCR of CDR3 regions, the team built TCR beta libraries. Per the original methods: The study identified more than 50 TRBV and 13 to 15 TRBJ segments across samples. Via MiXCR, TCRdb re-called the multiplex PCR reads, giving one row per CDR3 protein. Here the V and J calls rest on TCRdb's processing, not on the authors' analysis. The sample has 500,000 to 700,000 distinct CDR3 sequences, about 32% seen once. Time point here: persistent/refractory GD, antithyroid drugs over 5 years with positive TRAb. PBMC-extracted RNA yielded the TCR library.

The origin of this receptor is a female donor with Graves disease. The sample was peripheral blood mononuclear cells (PBMCs), taken when the disease was refractory, from a patient treated with antithyroid drugs. The chain carries TRBV6-2 or TRBV6-3 and TRBJ2-7; D is perhaps TRBD1 (5 bases). In DNA form, the CDR3 reads TGTGCCAGCAGCCGACAGATGGGGCGACAGTACTTC. Translated: CASSRQMGRQYF.